What follows are 14 T cell receptor beta chains derived from one specimen sequenced in a study of T cell responses to AZD1222 COVID-19 vaccine (dated by TCRdb to the early 2020s). Libraries were prepared through the immunoSEQ multiplex PCR assay. Entries here come from immuneACCESS through TCRdb and include only in-frame sequences with V and J called. Some clones fail to appear in such tables; in the studies checked, an unresolved V gene covers under half of the shortfall, and the cause of the remainder is unknown. The sample contains fewer than 200,000 clones, around 94% of them found a single time. 1.6% of the sample goes to the ten largest clones. What this sample's time point label stands for: about 28 days (+/-7) after the second vaccine dose. Sequenced material: peripheral blood, taken 28 days after the second AZD1222 dose. The receptors originated from an adult who received the AZD1222 COVID-19 vaccine.

V usage is TRBV5-1 and J usage is TRBJ2-1, with TRBD1 matching 9 bases. Per germline, CDR1 SGHRS and CDR2 YFSETQ. The CDR3 runs to 15 residues. V trimming: 0 bases; J trimming: 6 bases; junction bases outside the gene matches: 4. The CDR3 is CASSLGQGGSNEQFF. In nucleotides, the CDR3 is TGCGCCAGCAGCTTGGGACAGGGGGGCAGCAATGAGCAGTTCTTC.

The chain recombines TRBV12-3 or TRBV12-4 with TRBJ2-1; tentatively, D is TRBD1 (6 bases). CDR3 length equals 13 residues. V was clipped by 8 bases and J by 9 bases, with 17 bases between them. CDR3 DNA sequence: TGTGCCAGCGTATGGGGGCCGCGGGCTGAGCAGTTCTTC. This encodes CASVWGPRAEQFF.

This CDR3 is CASSEFGEGGTDTQYF. CDR3 nucleotide sequence: TGTGCCAGCAGTGAATTTGGGGAGGGGGGCACAGATACGCAGTATTTT. The rearrangement links TRBV6-1 to TRBJ2-3; D perhaps matches TRBD2 (7 bases). Trimming removed 2 bases at V and 1 base at J, with 13 bases between. The CDR3 has 16 residues. CDR1 and CDR2 (germline): MNHNS, SASEGT.

The chain recombines TRBV19 with TRBJ2-2, with D perhaps matching TRBD1 (7 bases). V gave up 11 bases and J gave up 3 bases, with 22 bases separating them. The CDR3 contains 16 residues. Germline CDR1 LNHDA, CDR2 SQIVND (reference sequence). DNA for the CDR3: TGTGCCTGTCAAACGGCAGGGGGGTATTACACCGGGGAGCTGTTTTTT. Residues: CACQTAGGYYTGELFF.

J is TRBJ2-1 and V is TRBV4-1; the D call may be TRBD1 or TRBD2 (5 bases each). CDR1 is MGHRA and CDR2 is YSYEKL in the germline V gene. The V gene lost 1 base and the J gene lost 2 bases, with 12 bases spanning the gap. The CDR3 length is 16 residues. The CDR3 DNA sequence: TGCGCCAGCAGCCAAGTCCCCCAGGGAGCCTACAATGAGCAGTTCTTC. It specifies CASSQVPQGAYNEQFF.

V and J are TRBV7-2 and TRBJ1-2; 7 positions match TRBD1. The germline V gene encodes CDR1 SGHTA and CDR2 FQGNSA. V dropped 0 bases and J dropped 4; count of bases not matched to a gene: 2. The CDR3 is 14 amino acids. The CDR3 DNA reads TGTGCCAGCAGCTTAGCAGGGGGCAGCTATGGCTACACCTTC. Translation gives CASSLAGGSYGYTF. Full variable domain (outside the CDR3, taken from reference TRBV7-2 and TRBJ1-2): GAGVSQSPSNKVTEKGKDVELRCDPISGHTALYWYRQSLGQGLEFLIYFQGNSAPDKSGLPSDRFSAERTGGSVSTLTIQRTQQEDSAVYLCASSLAGGSYGYTFGSGTRLTVV.

The V gene is TRBV13, the J gene TRBJ1-4, with D unclear. CDR3 size: 15 residues. CDR1 and CDR2 (germline): PRHDT, FYEKMQ (reference sequence). V was pared by 6 bases and J by 5 bases, with 16 bases between. The CDR3 sequence: CASRDATEVNEKLFF. The DNA of the CDR3 is TGTGCCAGCAGGGACGCAACAGAAGTGAATGAAAAACTGTTTTTT. Supplemented by reference TRBV13 and TRBJ1-4, the full variable domain reads AAGVIQSPRHLIKEKRETATLKCYPIPRHDTVYWYQQGPGQDPQFLISFYEKMQSDKGSIPDRFSAQQFSDYHSELNMSSLELGDSALYFCASRDATEVNEKLFFGSGTQLSVL.

This clone has a handful of counts. The genes are TRBV7-9 and TRBJ1-6, with 8 bases that match TRBD1. CDR3 size: 15 residues. Germline-derived CDR1 and CDR2 are SEHNR and FQNEAQ (reference sequence). Unmatched junction bases numbered 3, after V lost 1 base and J lost 7 bases. CDR3 in DNA: TGTGCCAGCAGCTTAGGAAACAGGGGGAATTCACCCCTCCACTTT. Amino acid sequence: CASSLGNRGNSPLHF. Supplemented by reference TRBV7-9 and TRBJ1-6, the full variable domain reads DTGVSQNPRHKITKRGQNVTFRCDPISEHNRLYWYRQTLGQGPEFLTYFQNEAQLEKSRLLSDRFSAERPKGSFSTLEIQRTEQGDSAMYLCASSLGNRGNSPLHFGNGTRLTVT.

The rearrangement links TRBV7-6 to TRBJ2-1; 10 bases align to TRBD2. Germline V gene lookup returns CDR1 SGHVS and CDR2 FNYEAQ. Unmatched junction bases numbered 12, after V lost 5 bases and J lost 5 bases. The CDR3 loop spans 17 amino acids. Here the CDR3 reads CASSELLAGAIDNEQFF. The CDR3, as DNA: TGTGCCAGCAGCGAGCTCCTAGCGGGAGCGATCGACAATGAGCAGTTCTTC.

The rearrangement uses TRBV10-2 and TRBJ1-2; tentative D call: TRBD1 (6 bases). Germline CDR1 WSHSY, CDR2 SAAADI. V was trimmed by 3 bases and J by 8 bases, leaving 10 bases between them. The CDR3 is 12 amino acids. The CDR3 DNA reads TGCGCCAGCAGTGAAGCAGGGGAAGGCTACACCTTC. This translates into CASSEAGEGYTF.

The V and J genes are TRBV21-1 and TRBJ1-1. TRBV21-1 constitutes a pseudogene. The CDR3 runs to 15 residues. The CDR3 DNA reads as TGTGCCAGCAGCAGCCGTCCCGTGGGGTACACTGAAGCTTTCTTT. Protein product: CASSSRPVGYTEAFF.

The V call is TRBV7-3, the J call TRBJ2-7; the D gene is possibly TRBD2 (5 bases). Germline CDR1 is SGHTA and CDR2 is FQGTGA. The germline V and J ends were trimmed by 5 bases and 6 bases, with 14 bases remaining between them. The CDR3 has 13 amino acids. Here the CDR3 reads CASSVLEGGEQYF. The CDR3 nucleotides read TGTGCCAGCAGCGTCCTAGAGGGCGGCGAGCAGTACTTC.

This chain joins TRBV2 and TRBJ1-4; 8 bases line up with TRBD1. The CDR3 is 15 residues long. The trim removed 5 bases at V and 4 bases at J, leaving 6 bases unmatched. Germline CDR1 SNHLY, CDR2 FYNNEI. Written as DNA, the CDR3 is TGTGCCAGCAGTCAAGACAGGGGTCATAATGAAAAACTGTTTTTT. Protein sequence: CASSQDRGHNEKLFF.

This sequence joins TRBV9 and TRBJ2-1; TRBD2 agrees at 9 bases. The V segment lost 4 bases and the J segment 8 bases; nucleotides outside the gene matches: 22. The CDR3 is made up of 19 amino acids. Germline V gene data show CDR1 as SGDLS and CDR2 as YYNGEE. CDR3 sequence reads: CASSFRPASGVGVVHEQFF. Written as DNA, the CDR3 is TGTGCCAGCAGCTTCCGTCCGGCTAGCGGGGTCGGGGTGGTGCATGAGCAGTTCTTC.